The 6 T cell receptor beta chains below come from one sample, sequenced in a study of blood T cells in healthy people across ages. The authors ran a second PCR of roughly 6 to 12 cycles using a sample-barcoded 5' primer and a J-beta primer mix. TCRdb independently ran MiXCR on the 5' RACE reads; one entry per CDR3 protein. The data hold around 1.5 million distinct CDR3 sequences, with about 43% observed a single time. Sequencing input: blood. These receptors all come from a woman aged 18-29 years in good health.

V usage is TRBV6-1 and J usage is TRBJ1-2; 8 nucleotides align to TRBD1. The CDR3 sequence is 16 residues long. Trimming took 0 bases from V and 3 from J; bases not matched to a gene: 6. Germline lookup yields CDR1 MNHNS and CDR2 SASEGT. The CDR3 DNA is TGTGCCAGCAGTGAAGCGCCGGGACAGGACTACTATGGCTACACCTTC. Protein sequence: CASSEAPGQDYYGYTF.

V is TRBV25-1 and J is TRBJ2-1, with 9 bases that match TRBD1. This CDR3 has 12 amino acids. The junction had 4 bases not matched to a gene; V was cut back by 2 bases and J by 14 bases. CDR1 is MGHDK, CDR2 SYGVNS, per germline. CDR3 amino acids: CASSEQDRGKFF. The CDR3 coding sequence is TGTGCCAGCAGTGAACAAGACAGGGGGAAGTTCTTC.

This clonotype was seen more than once but under ten times. The chain links TRBV28 to TRBJ2-7; weak D call: TRBD2 (6 bases). Germline V gene sequence: CDR1 MDHEN, CDR2 SYDVKM. V shed 5 bases and J shed 3 bases, with 20 bases lying between them. CDR3 length: 16 residues. The CDR3: CASSPRPSRGYYEQYF. The CDR3 DNA reads as TGTGCCAGCAGTCCCCGTCCGTCGCGGGGATACTACGAGCAGTACTTC. Complete variable domain (other parts from reference TRBV28 and TRBJ2-7): DVKVTQSSRYLVKRTGEKVFLECVQDMDHENMFWYRQDPGLGLRLIYFSYDVKMKEKGDIPEGYSVSREKKERFSLILESASTNQTSMYLCASSPRPSRGYYEQYFGPGTRLTVT.

The CDR3: CSARRQTTEAFF. For the CDR3, the DNA is TGCAGTGCTAGAAGGCAAACCACTGAAGCTTTCTTT. The chain combines TRBV20-1 with TRBJ1-1; no definite D call. The CDR3 contains 12 residues. Germline V gene data show CDR1 as DFQATT and CDR2 as SNEGSKA (reference sequence). Between the trimmed V and J ends, which lost 2 bases and 4 bases, there was a span of 8 bases.

J is TRBJ2-1 and V is TRBV9; D unresolved. CDR1 is SGDLS, CDR2 YYNGEE, per germline. The CDR3 length is 17 residues. Trimming took off 4 bases at V and 0 bases at J, with 17 bases between the two ends. This CDR3 is CASSQPPGGSSYNEQFF. The CDR3, as DNA: TGTGCCAGCAGCCAACCCCCGGGCGGAAGCTCCTACAATGAGCAGTTCTTC. The variable domain in full, completed from reference TRBV9 and TRBJ2-1, reads DSGVTQTPKHLITATGQRVTLRCSPRSGDLSVYWYQQSLDQGLQFLIQYYNGEERAKGNILERFSAQQFPDLHSELNLSSLELGDSALYFCASSQPPGGSSYNEQFFGPGTRLTVL.

About this clonotype: A read error may produce the germline difference seen at one junction end. This chain uses TRBV7-9 with TRBJ2-5; D not resolved. The germline CDR1 and CDR2 sequences are SEHNR and FQNEAQ (reference sequence). CDR3 size: 12 residues. CDR3 loop: CSSSPMGETQYF. The CDR3 nucleotides read TGTTCCAGCAGCCCCATGGGGGAGACCCAGTACTTC.